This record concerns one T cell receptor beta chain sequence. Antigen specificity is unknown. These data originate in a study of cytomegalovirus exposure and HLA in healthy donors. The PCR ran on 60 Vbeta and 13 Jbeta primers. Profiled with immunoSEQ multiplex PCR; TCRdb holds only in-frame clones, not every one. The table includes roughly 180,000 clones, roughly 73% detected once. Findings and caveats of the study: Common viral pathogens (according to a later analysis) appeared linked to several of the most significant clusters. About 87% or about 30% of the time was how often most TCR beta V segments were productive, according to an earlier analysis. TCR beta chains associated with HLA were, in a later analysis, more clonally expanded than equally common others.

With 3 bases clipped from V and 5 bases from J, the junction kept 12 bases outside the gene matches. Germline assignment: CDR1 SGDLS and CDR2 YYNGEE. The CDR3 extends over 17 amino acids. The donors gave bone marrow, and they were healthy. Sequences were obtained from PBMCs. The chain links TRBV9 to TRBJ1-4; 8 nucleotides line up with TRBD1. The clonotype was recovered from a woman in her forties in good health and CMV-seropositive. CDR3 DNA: TGTGCCAGCAGCGAAACGGGACAGGAGTTTTTAAATGAAAAACTGTTTTTT. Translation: CASSETGQEFLNEKLFF.